The source of this T cell receptor beta chain is a study of CD8+ T cells in alopecia areata (dated by TCRdb to 2016 to 2018). As for the study more broadly: The treated patients, all with moderate-to-severe alopecia areata, were enrolled in an open-label pilot trial of oral tofacitinib given at 5 to 10 mg twice daily. Patients stayed on tofacitinib for 6 to 18 months and then had 6 months of follow-up off drug so that delayed response and recurrence could be assessed. TCRbeta CDR3 regions were amplified by immunoSEQ multiplex PCR using 35 Vbeta forward and 13 Jbeta reverse primers. In both human patients and the C3H/HeJ mouse model, the study applied high-throughput TCRbeta sequencing to look at T cell clonal expansion in alopecia areata. Scalp clonality was compared among normal scalp (n=4), patchy alopecia areata scalp (n=8), and alopecia totalis/universalis scalp (n=8). Disease severity in treated patients was measured with the SALT score, which quantifies the percentage of affected scalp surface area. Biopsies were taken from tofacitinib-treated patients at baseline and at 4 and 24 weeks of treatment, and a later scalp biopsy was taken in several of the tofacitinib-treated patients. Scalp tissue and sorted CD4+ and CD8+ peripheral blood T cells from patchy and totalis/universalis alopecia areata patients and from healthy controls were covered by human TCRbeta sequencing. RNA came from the PAXgene miRNA kit for fixed scalp, the miRNeasy kit for PBMCs, and the RNeasy kit for mouse skin. Overall study results and their limits: Unlike mouse skin, where gammadelta T cells dominate, normal human skin contains resident alphabeta T cells that get sequenced too, which complicates analysis of the scalp TCR repertoire. Shared TCR sequences between patients were less evident than in mice, which may be partly attributable to HLA diversity in the patient population. During tofacitinib treatment, many expanded lesional clones stuck around in both scalp and blood, and this persistence may partly explain why relapse happens after treatment is stopped. Because the treated cohort was small and included a single nonresponder, larger studies are needed to assess links between baseline CD8+ expansion and response. Compared with normal scalp, lesional scalp, particularly in alopecia totalis/universalis, had higher clonality and more expanded CD8+ clones, which suggests antigenic drive. Tofacitinib significantly decreased scalp clonality and the number of expanded CD8+ clones among the top 100 scalp clones.

Library preparation was by the immunoSEQ multiplex PCR assay. For TCR sequencing, RNA was extracted from every sample and reverse transcribed into cDNA to serve as template. SuperScript III was used to make first-strand cDNA, primed with a 2:1 mix of oligo-dT and random hexamers. A synthetic immune receptor repertoire was used to assess amplification bias, and residual bias was removed computationally. Concerning the study's data processing: Raw reads were preprocessed to remove errors, and CDR3 was defined by IMGT conventions from the conserved cysteine to phenylalanine. Clonality was computed as 1 minus the Shannon entropy, with the entropy normalized by log2 of the number of productive unique TCRs. Whether each scalp clone was CD4 or CD8 was inferred by checking scalp TCRbeta sequences against the CD4 and CD8 repertoires from sorted blood. The clones in this table, taken by TCRdb from immuneACCESS, are in-frame only. Not every clone is retained; where verified, under half of the shortfall comes from an unresolved V gene, and the cause of the rest is unknown. V, J and clone size are taken as reported in that table, and D and trimming were inferred from the DNA itself. Within this sample are about 250,000 clones, with 60% of them counted one time only. The ten most abundant clones make up 0.75% to 0.95% of the sample.

This clone was seen a handful of times. Its antigen remains unidentified. Within one base of it there is no much larger clone, and no base qualities were kept. This sample includes further DNA sequences coding for the same CDR3. V is reduced by 4 bases and J by 0 bases, leaving a spacing of 6 bases between them. Spanning cysteine to phenylalanine, the CDR3 consists of 12 amino acids. Only the CDR3 DNA stays, 36 bases, in frame from base 1. Reading the germline V gene gives CDR1 SQVTM and CDR2 ANQGSEA. According to the study, the label for this sample's treatment or condition signals: oral pan-JAK inhibitor, 5-10 mg twice daily. Peripheral blood and lesional scalp punch biopsies were obtained from patients with alopecia areata. PBMCs were isolated by density centrifugation and stained for CD3, CD4 and CD8, and CD4+ and CD8+ T cells were sorted on a FACSAria.

Sequencing used CD4+ T cells sorted from blood, obtained around week 54, from a patient treated with tofacitinib. This receptor was identified in a human donor with alopecia areata. The rearrangement combines TRBV29-1 with TRBJ2-5, with a tentative D gene TRBD2 over 5 matching bases. The CDR3 reads as follows: CSVGGYQETQYF. The sequence in DNA is TGCAGCGTTGGCGGGTACCAAGAGACCCAGTACTTC.